Below are 26 T cell receptor beta chains sequenced from a single sample in a study of cytomegalovirus exposure and HLA in healthy donors (dated by TCRdb to the late 2010s). Receptor amplification or capture employed the immunoSEQ multiplex PCR assay. For the multiplex PCR, a mixture combining 60 forward primers for TCR Vbeta segments and 13 reverse primers for TCR Jbeta segments was used. The immuneACCESS repertoire file appears here via TCRdb, limited to in-frame rearrangements. These files lack a portion of the clones; in checked studies, under half of the deficit traces to unresolved V genes, and the cause of the others is not known. The sample yields under 150,000 clones; 60% to 80% were counted once. Clones ranked in the top ten supply about 5% of the sample. Sequenced material: PBMCs. These receptors were obtained from a woman between 25 and 40 years old in good health and CMV-seropositive.

This rearrangement joins TRBV5-1 to TRBJ1-1; D is unclear. The germline V and J ends were trimmed by 5 bases and 5 bases, with 13 bases remaining between them. This CDR3 contains 13 residues. Germline CDR1 reads SGHRS; CDR2 reads YFSETQ. CDR3 sequence reads: CASSLEGGTEAFF. The CDR3 DNA is TGCGCCAGCAGTCTGGAGGGAGGGACTGAAGCTTTCTTT.

In its sample, this clone was seen a few times. The rearrangement joins TRBV18 to TRBJ1-1, with a weak D call TRBD1 (6 bases). Trimming took off 3 bases at V and 0 bases at J, with 17 bases between the two ends. From germline, CDR1 is KGHSH and CDR2 LQKENI. This CDR3 has 17 amino acids. CDR3 nucleotides: TGTGCCAGCTCACCGCTAGGCCCAGGGGAGTTGAACACTGAAGCTTTCTTT. This translates into CASSPLGPGELNTEAFF.

The chain couples TRBV2 to TRBJ2-5; D perhaps matches TRBD2 (5 bases). CDR3 length: 13 residues. CDR1 and CDR2 (germline): SNHLY, FYNNEI. V was trimmed by 8 bases and J by 5 bases, leaving 15 bases between them. The CDR3 region is CASVLGPGETQYF. In DNA form, the CDR3 reads TGTGCCAGCGTGCTGGGTCCGGGGGAGACCCAGTACTTC.

V and J are TRBV10-3 and TRBJ2-5; 10 bases fit TRBD2. Germline V CDR1 and CDR2: ENHRY, SYGVKD. CDR3 length: 15 amino acids. The J segment lost 1 base and the V segment lost 5 bases, leaving 4 bases of the junction unmatched. As DNA, the CDR3 is TGTGCCATCAGTCGGACTAGCGGCCCCCAAGAGACCCAGTACTTC. This encodes CAISRTSGPQETQYF.

This clone was found a few times. CDR3 residues: CASSQGRGESTEAFF. In DNA form, the CDR3 reads TGCGCCAGCAGCCAAGGCCGGGGGGAGAGCACTGAAGCTTTCTTT. This chain links TRBV4-1 with TRBJ1-1, with D tentatively TRBD1 (5 bases). V was cut by 1 base and J by 4 bases, with 13 bases left in between. The germline V gene has CDR1 MGHRA and CDR2 YSYEKL. The CDR3 spans 15 residues.

The CDR3 coding sequence is TGTGCCAGCAGCGTGACAGAGAACACTGAAGCTTTCTTT. Its protein product is CASSVTENTEAFF. V gene TRBV5-8 combines with J gene TRBJ1-1, with TRBD1 as a possible D gene (5 bases). This CDR3 contains 13 residues. The germline V gene has CDR1 SGHTS and CDR2 YDEGEE. Trimming removed 4 bases at V and 1 base at J, with 8 bases between.

In its sample, this clone was seen a few times. The chain joins TRBV14 to TRBJ2-2; D is possibly TRBD2 (5 bases). The V gene's germline CDR1 is SGHDN and CDR2 FVKESK. This CDR3 has 18 amino acids. The V end lost 0 bases, the J end lost 7 bases, and 21 bases lay between the germline ends. CDR3 loop: CASSQESSITIAFGELFF. CDR3 bases: TGTGCCAGCAGCCAAGAGTCATCAATAACCATAGCGTTCGGGGAGCTGTTTTTT.

This chain connects TRBV7-9 to TRBJ1-2; D remains ambiguous. Between the trimmed V and J ends, which lost 3 bases and 0 bases, there was a span of 8 bases. The V gene's germline CDR1 is SEHNR and CDR2 FQNEAQ (reference sequence). The CDR3 length is 14 residues. CDR3 sequence: CASSFGGPNYGYTF. The CDR3 nucleotides read TGTGCCAGCAGCTTTGGTGGGCCTAACTATGGCTACACCTTC.

The rearrangement joins TRBV7-2 to TRBJ2-1; 14 bases line up with TRBD2. V gave up 5 bases and J gave up 9 bases; unmatched junction bases: 6. The germline V gene encodes CDR1 SGHTA and CDR2 FQGNSA. The CDR3 spans 15 residues. In nucleotides, the CDR3 is TGTGCCAGCAGCCCCGGACTAGCGGGAGGCGGTGAGCAGTTCTTC. Translation gives CASSPGLAGGGEQFF.

The DNA for the CDR3 is TGTGCCAGCAGCTTCTTAGGGCGGGGGGAACCGCAAGAGACCCAGTACTTC. This gives the protein CASSFLGRGEPQETQYF. V is TRBV7-9 and J is TRBJ2-5; 8 bases align to TRBD2. CDR1 and CDR2 from the germline V gene are SEHNR and FQNEAQ (reference sequence). There are 17 residues in the CDR3. J lost 2 bases, V lost 3 bases, and 11 bases had no gene match.

The chain joins TRBV5-1 to TRBJ2-7; 14 bases fit TRBD2. Per the germline V gene, CDR1 is SGHRS and CDR2 is YFSETQ. The CDR3 loop spans 17 amino acids. The junction had 12 bases not matched to a gene; V was cut back by 4 bases and J by 6 bases. This chain's CDR3 is CASSTGLAGVNSAEQYF. CDR3 nucleotide sequence: TGCGCCAGCAGCACGGGACTAGCGGGAGTTAACTCGGCCGAGCAGTACTTC.

The chain combines TRBV6-5 with TRBJ2-2; no firm D call. The CDR3 runs to 12 residues. CDR1 is MNHEY, CDR2 SVGAGI, per germline. V lost 10 bases, J lost 6 bases, and 12 bases lay in between. The CDR3, as DNA: TGTGCCACCAGGCGTAACGCCGGGGAGCTGTTTTTT. Translated, it gives CATRRNAGELFF.

The chain is built from TRBV6-5 and TRBJ1-1, with D possibly being TRBD1 (5 bases). The V end was cut by 6 bases, the J end by 6 bases, with 11 bases between. Germline V gene data show CDR1 as MNHEY and CDR2 as SVGAGI. This CDR3 is built from 12 residues. The CDR3 spells CASRASGSEAFF. The CDR3 DNA is TGTGCCAGCAGGGCCTCAGGGTCTGAAGCTTTCTTT.

The chain couples TRBV28 to TRBJ2-3; the D gene is possibly TRBD2 (6 bases). CDR3 length equals 14 residues. Trimming removed 8 bases from V and 5 bases from J, with 17 bases in between. Germline CDR1 is MDHEN and CDR2 is SYDVKM. The CDR3 sequence is CASQEGLAKDTQYF. The CDR3 DNA is TGTGCCAGCCAGGAGGGGCTAGCGAAAGATACGCAGTATTTT.

The chain recombines TRBV4-1 with TRBJ2-7; 7 bases are a match to TRBD1. Germline-derived CDR1 and CDR2 are MGHRA and YSYEKL. V shed 1 base and J 5 bases; nucleotides not matched to a gene: 8. The length of the CDR3 is 15 residues. CDR3 sequence: CASSQVTGPKNEQYF. CDR3 nucleotide sequence: TGCGCCAGCAGCCAAGTGACAGGGCCAAAGAACGAGCAGTACTTC.

The rearrangement joins TRBV11-3 to TRBJ2-5; 11 nucleotides match TRBD1. The CDR3 spans 15 residues. J lost 5 bases, V lost 4 bases, and 6 bases had no gene match. Germline V gene sequence: CDR1 SGHNT, CDR2 YENEEA. CDR3 region: CASSSGTGGLETQYF. CDR3 sequence (DNA): TGTGCCAGCAGCTCCGGGACAGGGGGATTGGAGACCCAGTACTTC.

This chain joins TRBV6-5 and TRBJ2-2; 7 bases align to TRBD2. This CDR3 is 12 amino acids long. The V and J ends lost 9 bases and 5 bases, in that order; junction bases with no gene match: 3. Looked up from germline, CDR1 is MNHEY and CDR2 is SVGAGI. The CDR3 reads CARGGRTGELFF. Written as DNA, the CDR3 is TGTGCCAGGGGAGGGAGGACCGGGGAGCTGTTTTTT.

This chain links TRBV11-2 with TRBJ2-3; TRBD2 matches 10 bases. The germline V gene has CDR1 SGHAT and CDR2 FQNNGV. The CDR3 contains 16 residues. Trimming took 0 bases from V and 1 from J; bases not matched to a gene: 1. The CDR3 reads CASSLDLAGGTDTQYF. Written as DNA, the CDR3 is TGTGCCAGCAGCTTAGATCTAGCGGGAGGCACAGATACGCAGTATTTT. The full variable domain, completed using reference TRBV11-2 and TRBJ2-3, is EAGVAQSPRYKIIEKRQSVAFWCNPISGHATLYWYQQILGQGPKLLIQFQNNGVVDDSQLPKDRFSAERLKGVDSTLKIQPAKLEDSAVYLCASSLDLAGGTDTQYFGPGTRLTVL.

The chain links TRBV11-2 to TRBJ2-2, with D perhaps matching TRBD1 (5 bases). CDR3 length equals 13 residues. CDR1 and CDR2 (germline): SGHAT, FQNNGV. V was shortened by 5 bases and J by 6 bases, with 10 bases between the two germline ends. The CDR3 region is CASSPQTAGELFF. CDR3 nucleotide sequence: TGTGCCAGCAGCCCCCAGACAGCCGGGGAGCTGTTTTTT.

This clone was seen a few times. The chain joins TRBV13 to TRBJ2-5; the D gene is possibly TRBD1 (5 bases). In germline, CDR1 is PRHDT, CDR2 FYEKMQ (reference sequence). The V end lost 5 bases, the J end lost 5 bases, and 21 bases lay between the germline ends. CDR3 length: 16 amino acids. The CDR3 spells CASSPKGWGRLETQYF. In nucleotides, the CDR3 is TGTGCCAGCAGCCCCAAGGGTTGGGGCAGGCTGGAGACCCAGTACTTC.

This chain uses TRBV13 with TRBJ2-3; the D gene is possibly TRBD2 (6 bases). The CDR3 extends over 15 amino acids. Trimming stripped 4 bases from V and 4 bases from J, with 15 bases between. Germline V lookup: CDR1 PRHDT, CDR2 FYEKMQ (reference sequence). CDR3 sequence: CASSSLMREADTQYF. The DNA for the CDR3 is TGTGCCAGCAGCTCCCTGATGAGGGAGGCAGATACGCAGTATTTT. Full variable domain (outside the CDR3, taken from reference TRBV13 and TRBJ2-3): AAGVIQSPRHLIKEKRETATLKCYPIPRHDTVYWYQQGPGQDPQFLISFYEKMQSDKGSIPDRFSAQQFSDYHSELNMSSLELGDSALYFCASSSLMREADTQYFGPGTRLTVL.

The chain combines TRBV7-8 with TRBJ2-7, with D maybe TRBD1 (5 bases). CDR1 is SGHVS, CDR2 FQNEAQ, per germline. This CDR3 spans 15 amino acids. Trimming shortened V by 0 bases and J by 2 bases, and 11 bases separated the two germline ends. CDR3 sequence: CASSLAGKGTYEQYF. CDR3 coding DNA: TGTGCCAGCAGCTTAGCGGGCAAGGGGACCTACGAGCAGTACTTC.

There are a few counts of this clone. The chain joins TRBV11-1 to TRBJ2-1; TRBD1 is a possible D gene (6 bases). The germline CDR1 and CDR2 sequences are SGHAT and FQDESV (reference sequence). Trimming stripped 4 bases from V and 0 bases from J, with 19 bases between. The CDR3 is made up of 18 amino acids. The CDR3 spells CASSSPTGMRSSYNEQFF. CDR3 nucleotides: TGTGCCAGCAGCTCCCCCACAGGGATGAGAAGCTCCTACAATGAGCAGTTCTTC.

The CDR3 spells CASSAGLAGVNEQFF. Here the CDR3 DNA reads TGTGCCAGCAGTGCGGGACTAGCGGGAGTGAATGAGCAGTTCTTC. The chain uses TRBV6-1 and TRBJ2-1; TRBD2 aligns across 14 bases. J gave up 7 bases and V 4 bases, and 3 bases lay outside the gene matches. The germline V gene encodes CDR1 MNHNS and CDR2 SASEGT. This CDR3 region has 15 residues.

The genes are TRBV18 and TRBJ1-2, with TRBD1 identical over 9 bases. The germline gives CDR1 KGHSH, CDR2 LQKENI. The V and J ends lost 3 bases and 6 bases, in that order; junction bases with no gene match: 2. This CDR3 contains 13 residues. The CDR3 protein is CASSPRDRDGYTF. The CDR3 DNA sequence: TGTGCCAGCTCACCGAGGGACAGGGATGGCTACACCTTC.

This sequence joins TRBV5-1 and TRBJ1-1; 11 bases line up with TRBD1. This CDR3 region has 15 residues. After removal of 4 bases from V and 6 bases from J, the junction contained 8 bases not matched to a gene. CDR1 and CDR2 (germline): SGHRS, YFSETQ. This CDR3 is CASSPPGQGGPEAFF. Written as DNA, the CDR3 is TGCGCCAGCAGCCCGCCGGGACAGGGGGGACCTGAAGCTTTCTTT. The variable domain in full, with the rest retrieved from reference TRBV5-1 and TRBJ1-1, is KAGVTQTPRYLIKTRGQQVTLSCSPISGHRSVSWYQQTPGQGLQFLFEYFSETQRNKGNFPGRFSGRQFSNSRSEMNVSTLELGDSALYLCASSPPGQGGPEAFFGQGTRLTVV.